This entry lists 26 T cell receptor beta chains sequenced from one sample in a study of blood T cells in healthy people across ages. A second PCR, run for 7 to 11 cycles, used a sample-barcoded 5' primer plus a J-beta primer mix. TCRdb used MiXCR to reprocess the 5' RACE reads, holding one entry per CDR3 protein. This repertoire shows more than 800,000 distinct CDR3 sequences, around 26% found once; its top ten account for 17%. Sequenced input: blood. These receptors were taken from a woman older than 75 in good health.

Ten or more counts support this clonotype. The CDR3 DNA reads TGTGCCAGCAGCACCAGGGACAGCTACGAGCAGTACTTC. Its translation: CASSTRDSYEQYF. This sequence joins TRBV5-5 and TRBJ2-7; 7 positions agree with TRBD1. This CDR3 spans 13 amino acids. Germline assignment: CDR1 SGHKS and CDR2 YYEKEE (reference sequence). After removal of 4 bases from V and 3 bases from J, the junction contained 4 bases not matched to a gene.

V usage is TRBV15 and J usage is TRBJ2-2; no definite D call. The CDR3 length is 15 residues. V lost 5 bases and J lost 1, with 11 bases in between. In germline, CDR1 is LNHNV, CDR2 YYDKDF (reference sequence). This CDR3 reads CATSPPGLNTGELFF. DNA of the CDR3: TGTGCCACCAGCCCCCCCGGGTTGAACACCGGGGAGCTGTTTTTT. Drawing the rest from reference TRBV15 and TRBJ2-2, the complete variable domain is DAMVIQNPRYQVTQFGKPVTLSCSQTLNHNVMYWYQQKSSQAPKLLFHYYDKDFNNEADTPDNFQSRRPNTSFCFLDIRSPGLGDTAMYLCATSPPGLNTGELFFGEGSRLTVL.

Notes on this clonotype: A much more abundant neighbour one base away suggests this may be a read error. The chain uses TRBV20-1 and TRBJ2-1; TRBD2 might be the D (5 bases). The CDR3 totals 15 residues. Germline assignment: CDR1 DFQATT and CDR2 SNEGSKA (reference sequence). V lost 1 base, J lost 10 bases, and 20 bases lay in between. CDR3 DNA sequence: TGCAGTGCTAGAGGGACGCGGGCGGCTTCCTACGAGCAGTTCTTC. Residues: CSARGTRAASYEQFF.

This clonotype has at least ten counts. The gene calls are TRBV5-6 and TRBJ2-7; D is possibly TRBD1 (6 bases). The CDR3 loop spans 14 amino acids. V lost 1 base, J lost 3 bases, and 11 bases lay in between. Germline CDR1 SGHDT, CDR2 YYEEEE. This chain's CDR3 is CASSLRGRGYEQYF. The CDR3, as DNA: TGTGCCAGCAGCTTGAGGGGCAGGGGCTACGAGCAGTACTTC.

This sequence joins TRBV20-1 and TRBJ1-5; D unresolved. Germline-derived CDR1 and CDR2 are DFQATT and SNEGSKA (reference sequence). The V end was cut by 2 bases, the J end by 0 bases, with 11 bases between. The CDR3 spans 15 residues. The CDR3 nucleotides read TGCAGTGCTAGAATAGGCCTGGGTAGCAATCAGCCCCAGCATTTT. As protein: CSARIGLGSNQPQHF.

This clonotype was observed many times. V is TRBV20-1 and J is TRBJ1-5; the D gene is possibly TRBD1 (5 bases). V lost 0 bases to trimming and J lost 3 bases, with 6 bases between them. The germline V gene has CDR1 DFQATT and CDR2 SNEGSKA (reference sequence). The CDR3 sequence is 13 residues long. The CDR3 spells CSAREQANQPQHF. In DNA, the CDR3 is TGCAGTGCTAGAGAACAGGCCAATCAGCCCCAGCATTTT.

This clonotype showed up many times. V is TRBV12-3 or TRBV12-4 and J is TRBJ2-3; TRBD1 matches at 8 bases. J gave up 4 bases and V 6 bases, and 15 bases lay outside the gene matches. The CDR3 length is 17 residues. This CDR3 is CASSYRPGQVGSDTQYF. In DNA form, the CDR3 reads TGTGCCAGCAGCTACCGGCCGGGACAGGTTGGGTCAGATACGCAGTATTTT.

This clonotype has a single count. The J gene is TRBJ2-2, the V gene TRBV7-2; the match to TRBD1 covers 9 bases. Germline V gene sequence: CDR1 SGHTA, CDR2 FQGNSA. The CDR3 loop spans 15 amino acids. J lost 8 bases, V lost 0 bases, and 4 bases had no gene match. In DNA, the CDR3 is TGTGCCAGCAGCTTAGCCGGGACAGGGAAAGGGGAGCTGTTTTTT. Translation gives CASSLAGTGKGELFF.

This clonotype turned up a few times. This could be a read error, since a much larger clone is one nucleotide away. This chain links TRBV20-1 with TRBJ2-7, with TRBD2 identical over 9 bases. V was pared by 6 bases and J by 4 bases, with 16 bases of the junction left unmatched. The germline V gene encodes CDR1 DFQATT and CDR2 SNEGSKA (reference sequence). The CDR3 contains 16 residues. The CDR3 bases are TGCAGTGCGCCGATCAGCGGGGGGAGTTCCTTTTACGAGCAGTACTTC. This encodes CSAPISGGSSFYEQYF.

This clonotype was picked up many times. The chain combines TRBV7-8 with TRBJ2-1; maybe TRBD1 (6 bases). Trimming removed 6 bases from V and 4 bases from J, with 19 bases in between. Germline CDR1 reads SGHVS; CDR2 reads FQNEAQ. The length of the CDR3 is 16 residues. The CDR3 DNA sequence: TGTGCCAGCAGACGCGGTCGGTGGGGGCCATACAATGAGCAGTTCTTC. It translates to CASRRGRWGPYNEQFF.

This clonotype appeared many times. The gene calls are TRBV20-1 and TRBJ2-3, with 14 bases matching TRBD2. Germline CDR1 and CDR2: DFQATT and SNEGSKA (reference sequence). The CDR3 is 14 amino acids. The V gene end was trimmed by 6 bases and the J gene end by 10 bases; junction bases not matched to a gene: 9. For the CDR3, the DNA is TGCAGTGCAACGACTAGCGGGGGGGCCGCTTCGCAGTATTTT. Residues: CSATTSGGAASQYF.

This clonotype was seen at least ten times. This could be a read error, since a much larger clone is one nucleotide away. The chain recombines TRBV6-6 with TRBJ2-7; D is uncertain. CDR1 and CDR2 from the germline V gene are MNHNY and SVGAGI (reference sequence). This CDR3 has 11 amino acids. V lost 6 bases and J 1 base, leaving 4 bases between the germline ends. The CDR3 DNA reads TGTGCCAGCAGACAATCCTACGAGCAGTACTTC. It yields the protein CASRQSYEQYF.

This clonotype showed up just a few times. A clone one base away is much larger, so this may be a read error. This rearrangement joins TRBV20-1 to TRBJ2-5, with 8 bases identical to TRBD1. The DNA end lines up better with TRBJ2-7; the J call may be wrong. In germline, CDR1 is DFQATT, CDR2 SNEGSKA (reference sequence). The CDR3 extends over 14 amino acids. DNA of the CDR3: TGCAGTGCTAGTGGCGGAACAGGGGGTGTCGAGCAGTACTTC. This codes for CSASGGTGGVEQYF.

V is TRBV7-9 and J is TRBJ1-3; tentatively, D is TRBD1 (6 bases). Deletions cut 1 base from V and 6 bases from J, with 7 bases between. The CDR3 spans 13 residues. Germline CDR1 and CDR2: SEHNR and FQNEAQ (reference sequence). The CDR3 loop is CASSLGTVNTIYF. As DNA, the CDR3 is TGTGCCAGCAGCTTAGGGACAGTAAACACCATATATTTT.

At least ten counts were recorded for this clonotype. The J gene is TRBJ2-7, the V gene TRBV7-8; either TRBD1 or TRBD2 may supply D (5 bases each). The germline gives CDR1 SGHVS, CDR2 FQNEAQ. V lost 5 bases and J lost 2, with 16 bases in between. This CDR3 is 15 amino acids long. The CDR3, as DNA: TGTGCCAGCAGCGGACGGGACCCCGTCCCCTACGAGCAGTACTTC. Translated, it gives CASSGRDPVPYEQYF.

This chain connects TRBV19 to TRBJ2-6; 7 nucleotides match TRBD1. This CDR3 region has 17 residues. The J segment lost 1 base and the V segment lost 7 bases, leaving 10 bases of the junction unmatched. CDR1 is LNHDA, CDR2 SQIVND, per germline (reference sequence). The CDR3 DNA reads as TGTGCCAGTAATCGACAGGGCCGATTTTCTGGGGCCAACGTCCTGACTTTC. Encoded protein: CASNRQGRFSGANVLTF.

This clonotype came up a few times. J is TRBJ1-2 and V is TRBV3-1; D perhaps matches TRBD1 (6 bases). Trimming stripped 3 bases from V and 4 bases from J, with 18 bases between. The CDR3 spans 16 residues. The germline CDR1 and CDR2 sequences are LGHDT and YNNKEL (reference sequence). The CDR3 region has the DNA TGTGCCAGCAGCCAGAACGACAGGCAAACTCTCTATGGCTACACCTTC. Its translation is CASSQNDRQTLYGYTF.

This rearrangement joins TRBV7-9 to TRBJ2-1, with D possibly being TRBD1 (5 bases). Trimming took 0 bases from V and 4 from J, leaving 16 bases between them. Germline CDR1 reads SEHNR; CDR2 reads FQNEAQ (reference sequence). CDR3 size: 17 residues. CDR3 sequence reads: CASSLAERGVRYNEQFF. In DNA form, the CDR3 reads TGTGCCAGCAGCTTAGCGGAAAGGGGCGTAAGGTACAATGAGCAGTTCTTC.

This clonotype was counted ten times or more. Here the CDR3 reads CATSRDRYEQYF. CDR3 DNA sequence: TGTGCCACCAGCAGGGACAGATACGAGCAGTACTTC. The chain recombines TRBV15 with TRBJ2-7; possible D gene TRBD1, 6 bases. CDR1 and CDR2 from the germline V gene are LNHNV and YYDKDF (reference sequence). The CDR3 spans 12 residues. Trimming cost V 3 bases and J 4 bases, with 7 bases left between them. Based on the CDR3 plus reference TRBV15 and TRBJ2-7, the full variable domain is DAMVIQNPRYQVTQFGKPVTLSCSQTLNHNVMYWYQQKSSQAPKLLFHYYDKDFNNEADTPDNFQSRRPNTSFCFLDIRSPGLGDTAMYLCATSRDRYEQYFGPGTRLTVT.

For this clonotype: A much more abundant neighbour one base away suggests this may be a read error. No conserved phenylalanine or tryptophan is present at the end of the CDR3, so a read error is the likely explanation. The chain carries TRBV28 and TRBJ2-7, with TRBD1 matching 7 bases. The CDR3 is 13 residues long. Germline CDR1 MDHEN, CDR2 SYDVKM. Trimming removed 7 bases from V and 2 bases from J; junction bases left unmatched: 5. The CDR3 sequence: CASNRGATYEQYC. The CDR3 DNA sequence: TGTGCCAGCAACAGGGGCGCAACCTACGAGCAGTACTGC.

The chain uses TRBV12-3 or TRBV12-4 and TRBJ2-1; weak D call: TRBD2 (5 bases). This CDR3 is built from 15 residues. Trimming left V 5 bases short and J 0 bases short, with 11 bases between. The CDR3 loop is CASSTSLGSYNEQFF. The CDR3 DNA reads TGTGCCAGCAGTACCTCACTAGGCTCCTACAATGAGCAGTTCTTC.

This clonotype was recorded many times. V usage is TRBV20-1 and J usage is TRBJ1-6; D unresolved. Germline V gene sequence: CDR1 DFQATT, CDR2 SNEGSKA (reference sequence). V was trimmed by 1 base and J by 0 bases, leaving 7 bases between them. The length of the CDR3 is 15 residues. CDR3 in DNA: TGCAGTGCTAGAGCTCAGAGCTCCTATAATTCACCCCTCCACTTT. Protein product: CSARAQSSYNSPLHF.

This clonotype showed up just a few times. V and J are TRBV6-5 and TRBJ1-1, with a tentative D call TRBD1 (6 bases). The CDR3 totals 13 residues. Germline V gene data show CDR1 as MNHEY and CDR2 as SVGAGI. Trimming removed 7 bases at V and 7 bases at J, with 16 bases between. The CDR3 DNA reads TGTGCCAGCACCTTGGGGGGCAGAAATGAAGCTTTCTTT. It translates to CASTLGGRNEAFF.

This clonotype was counted ten times or more. The J gene is TRBJ1-1, the V gene TRBV4-3; no clear D gene. The CDR3 sequence is 14 residues long. Germline CDR1 and CDR2: LGHNA and YSLEER. V lost 4 bases and J lost 1, with 10 bases in between. CDR3 loop: CASSPPGGNTEAFF. CDR3 DNA: TGCGCCAGCAGCCCCCCGGGTGGGAACACTGAAGCTTTCTTT.

This clonotype was seen ten or more times. The rearrangement links TRBV7-9 to TRBJ2-5; D may be TRBD2 (6 bases). Trimming left V 3 bases short and J 5 bases short, with 13 bases between. Germline values: CDR1 SEHNR, CDR2 FQNEAQ (reference sequence). The CDR3 runs 14 residues. DNA of the CDR3: TGTGCCAGCAGCTTCTTGGGAGGAGGGGAGACCCAGTACTTC. Its translation is CASSFLGGGETQYF.

This clonotype was seen ten or more times. The V gene is TRBV20-1, the J gene TRBJ1-5; 10 positions agree with TRBD1. The CDR3 runs 17 residues. The junction had 8 bases not matched to a gene; V was cut back by 2 bases and J by 1 base. Looked up from germline, CDR1 is DFQATT and CDR2 is SNEGSKA (reference sequence). CDR3 loop: CSARPPTGGWSNQPQHF. The CDR3 DNA reads TGCAGTGCTAGACCCCCGACAGGGGGCTGGAGCAATCAGCCCCAGCATTTT.